Listed below are T cell receptor beta chains from one sample, sequenced in a study of blood T cell repertoires in COVID-19. TCRdb's copy holds only in-frame clones and misses some; the assay was immunoSEQ multiplex PCR. The data hold hundreds of thousands of clones, with 65% to 90% observed a single time. The sample comprised peripheral blood. Receptors were obtained from a man aged 50-60 years with COVID-19, enrolled during active disease. Each CDR3 is given with its conserved first and last residue. D genes are given only for firm matches. Clone size, where shown, is once, few, many, or a class for clones that have expanded.

v_gene: TRBV19; d_gene: NA; abundance: NA; j_gene: TRBJ1-2; CDR3nt: TGTGCCAGTATCCCCGCTGGGGGCGGCTATGGCTACACCTTC; CDR3aa: CASIPAGGGYGYTF
v_gene: TRBV4-2; d_gene: NA; abundance: NA; j_gene: TRBJ2-1; CDR3nt: TGTGCCAGCAGCCTTAGCAGCCTAGGTAATGAGCAGTTCTTC; CDR3aa: CASSLSSLGNEQFF
v_gene: TRBV24-1; d_gene: TRBD2; abundance: NA; j_gene: TRBJ2-3; CDR3nt: TGTGCCACCGCCCCGGGACTAGCAGATACGCAGTATTTT; CDR3aa: CATAPGLADTQYF
v_gene: TRBV21-1; d_gene: NA; abundance: NA; j_gene: TRBJ2-1; CDR3nt: TGTGCCACCCTTCCGGGACAGAACAATGAGCAGTTCTTC; CDR3aa: CATLPGQNNEQFF
v_gene: TRBV5-5; d_gene: NA; abundance: few; j_gene: TRBJ1-1; CDR3nt: TGTGCCAGCAGCTTATTGGCGGGGACTGAAGCTTTCTTT; CDR3aa: CASSLLAGTEAFF
v_gene: TRBV7-9; d_gene: NA; abundance: NA; j_gene: TRBJ1-2; CDR3nt: TGTGCCAGCAGCTTAAGGAGAGGGGGCTACACCTTC; CDR3aa: CASSLRRGGYTF
v_gene: TRBV5-1; d_gene: NA; abundance: NA; j_gene: TRBJ2-5; CDR3nt: TGCGCCAGCAGCTTGCCGGGAACAGGGGAGGCAGAGACCCAGTACTTC; CDR3aa: CASSLPGTGEAETQYF
v_gene: TRBV4-1; d_gene: NA; abundance: NA; j_gene: TRBJ1-5; CDR3nt: TGCGCCAGCAGCCAAGAGGGCAGCCCAATAAATCAGCCCCAGCATTTT; CDR3aa: CASSQEGSPINQPQHF
v_gene: TRBV9; d_gene: TRBD2; abundance: NA; j_gene: TRBJ2-1; CDR3nt: TGTGCCAGCAGCCCCCACAGCGGGGGGACCTTCGAGGAGCAGTTCTTC; CDR3aa: CASSPHSGGTFEEQFF
v_gene: TRBV7-8; d_gene: TRBD1; abundance: NA; j_gene: TRBJ1-2; CDR3nt: TGTGCCAGCAGCTCTGGGACAGGGGGCGACTATGGCTACACCTTC; CDR3aa: CASSSGTGGDYGYTF
v_gene: TRBV5-1; d_gene: NA; abundance: NA; j_gene: TRBJ2-7; CDR3nt: TGCGCCAGCAGCTTGAGGCAGGGGTACGAGCAGTACTTC; CDR3aa: CASSLRQGYEQYF
v_gene: TRBV30; d_gene: NA; abundance: NA; j_gene: TRBJ2-5; CDR3nt: TGTGCCTGGAGTTTGTCAGGGGGGCCTCTAGAGACCCAGTACTTC; CDR3aa: CAWSLSGGPLETQYF
v_gene: TRBV7-8; d_gene: TRBD1; abundance: NA; j_gene: TRBJ1-2; CDR3nt: TGTGCCAGCAGCACTACCGGGACAGCTAACTATGGCTACACCTTC; CDR3aa: CASSTTGTANYGYTF
v_gene: TRBV2; d_gene: NA; abundance: NA; j_gene: TRBJ1-4; CDR3nt: TGTGCCAGCAGTGAAAGAGGGGGGGGCGGTGAAAAACTGTTTTTT; CDR3aa: CASSERGGGGEKLFF
v_gene: TRBV3-1/TRBV3-2; d_gene: NA; abundance: NA; j_gene: TRBJ2-1; CDR3nt: TGTGCCAGCAGTCCAAGGGGGGGCCGGTCGGATGAGCAGTTCTTC; CDR3aa: CASSPRGGRSDEQFF
v_gene: TRBV2; d_gene: TRBD2; abundance: NA; j_gene: TRBJ2-1; CDR3nt: TGTGCCAGCAGGACTAGCGGGGGGGCCAATGAGCAGTTCTTC; CDR3aa: CASRTSGGANEQFF
v_gene: TRBV28; d_gene: NA; abundance: NA; j_gene: TRBJ1-2; CDR3nt: TGTGCCAGCAGTTTGGCGGGCGGGGGCTATGGCTACACCTTC; CDR3aa: CASSLAGGGYGYTF
v_gene: TRBV10-1; d_gene: TRBD2; abundance: NA; j_gene: TRBJ2-1; CDR3nt: TGCGCCAGCAGTGAAGGAGCGGGGGGAGAGCAGTTCTTC; CDR3aa: CASSEGAGGEQFF
v_gene: TRBV5-5; d_gene: NA; abundance: NA; j_gene: TRBJ1-2; CDR3nt: TGTGCCAGCAGCTTGATAGAGAGCTATGGCTACACCTTC; CDR3aa: CASSLIESYGYTF
v_gene: TRBV30; d_gene: TRBD2; abundance: NA; j_gene: TRBJ2-7; CDR3nt: TGTGCCTGGAAAGCGGGGGGGCTCTACGAGCAGTACTTC; CDR3aa: CAWKAGGLYEQYF
v_gene: TRBV19; d_gene: NA; abundance: NA; j_gene: TRBJ1-1; CDR3nt: TGTGCCAGTAAGAACAGGGAGGGCACTGAAGCTTTCTTT; CDR3aa: CASKNREGTEAFF
v_gene: TRBV19; d_gene: NA; abundance: NA; j_gene: TRBJ1-2; CDR3nt: TGTGCCAGTAGTATAGATCTAGACAGGACCTATTCTGGCTACACCTTC; CDR3aa: CASSIDLDRTYSGYTF
v_gene: TRBV4-1; d_gene: TRBD1; abundance: once; j_gene: TRBJ2-5; CDR3nt: TGCGCCAGCAGCCCCCAGGGGGCGGGAGAGACCCAGTACTTC; CDR3aa: CASSPQGAGETQYF
v_gene: TRBV6-1; d_gene: NA; abundance: NA; j_gene: TRBJ1-3; CDR3nt: TGTGCCAGCAGTGAAAGCCGCGGGGGAACTTTAAACACCATATATTTT; CDR3aa: CASSESRGGTLNTIYF
v_gene: TRBV27; d_gene: NA; abundance: once; j_gene: TRBJ2-2; CDR3nt: TGTGCCAGCAGGGTAGTTGCCCTGAGAACCGGGGAGCTGTTTTTT; CDR3aa: CASRVVALRTGELFF
v_gene: TRBV5-1; d_gene: TRBD1; abundance: NA; j_gene: TRBJ1-2; CDR3nt: TGCGCCAGCAGCCCGGGACAGGGTCACTATGGCTACACCTTC; CDR3aa: CASSPGQGHYGYTF
v_gene: TRBV2; d_gene: NA; abundance: NA; j_gene: TRBJ2-3; CDR3nt: TGTGCCAGCAGGGCGGCAGATACGCAGTATTTT; CDR3aa: CASRAADTQYF
v_gene: TRBV20-1; d_gene: NA; abundance: few; j_gene: TRBJ2-7; CDR3nt: TGCAGTGCTAGACAGGCCTACGAGCAGTACTTC; CDR3aa: CSARQAYEQYF
v_gene: TRBV2; d_gene: NA; abundance: NA; j_gene: TRBJ1-3; CDR3nt: TGTGCCAGCAGTGAAGCCCGGACAACTGGAAACACCATATATTTT; CDR3aa: CASSEARTTGNTIYF